This entry concerns a single T cell receptor beta chain. Some clones are missing from TCRdb's copy, which holds only in-frame ones; the method was immunoSEQ multiplex PCR. The sample holds under 70,000 clones; 90% to 95% are singletons and the top ten take approximately 1.5%. This specimen belongs to a study of T cell changes during pregnancy in multiple sclerosis. The sample consisted of peripheral blood, taken after pregnancy. The receptor's source is a female donor in good health, enrolled as a control in a pregnancy study.

As DNA, the CDR3 is TGCGCCAGCAGCCCAAACACCGGGGAGCTGTTTTTT. Residues: CASSPNTGELFF. The V gene is TRBV4-3, the J gene TRBJ2-2; D is uncertain. Trimming shortened V by 4 bases and J by 2 bases, and 2 bases separated the two germline ends. The CDR3 totals 12 residues. CDR1 and CDR2 (germline): LGHNA, YSLEER.